In this sample, the clone carrying this TCR beta chain turned up many times. The antigen is not known. The sample comes from a study of neurological immune-mediated disorders. Study-wide context: Multiple sclerosis patients numbered some 34, with around 30 relapsing-remitting and 3 secondary progressive. Regarding the study as a whole: One related-CDR3 cluster, which may be a signature, held the repertoires of 18 of 34 multiple sclerosis patients after phylogenetic grouping.

Each TCR transcript was tagged with a 10-nucleotide random UMI during 5'RACE. One entry per CDR3 protein, called by TCRdb with MiXCR from the 5' RACE reads. The data hold about 55,000 distinct CDR3 sequences, with around 3.9% observed a single time. The germline V and J ends were trimmed by 0 bases and 0 bases, with 6 bases remaining between them. The CDR3 covers 15 residues. Germline CDR1 and CDR2: SGHTA and FQGNSA. The chain combines TRBV7-2 with TRBJ2-4; unclear D gene. Sample: PBMCs. This sequence was found in a man aged 25 to 40 with multiple sclerosis. CDR3 DNA sequence: TGTGCCAGCAGCTTAGCGTGGCTAGCCAAAAACATTCAGTACTTC. This gives the protein CASSLAWLAKNIQYF.